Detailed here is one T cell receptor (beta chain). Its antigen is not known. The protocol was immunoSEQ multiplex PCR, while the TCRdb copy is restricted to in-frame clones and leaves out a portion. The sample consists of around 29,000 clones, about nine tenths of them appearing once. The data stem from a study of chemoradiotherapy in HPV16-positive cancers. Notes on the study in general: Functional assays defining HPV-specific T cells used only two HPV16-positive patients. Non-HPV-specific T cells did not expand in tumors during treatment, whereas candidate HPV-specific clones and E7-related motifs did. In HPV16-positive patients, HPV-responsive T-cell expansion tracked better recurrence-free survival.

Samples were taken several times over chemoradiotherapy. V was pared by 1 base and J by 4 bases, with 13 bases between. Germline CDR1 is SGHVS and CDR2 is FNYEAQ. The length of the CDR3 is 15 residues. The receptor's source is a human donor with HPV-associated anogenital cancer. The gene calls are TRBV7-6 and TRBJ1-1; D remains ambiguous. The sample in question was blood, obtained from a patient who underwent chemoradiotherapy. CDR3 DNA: TGTGCCAGCAGCTTAGTCACGGGCGCTGGCACTGAAGCTTTCTTT. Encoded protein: CASSLVTGAGTEAFF.